This T cell receptor beta chain derives from a study of beta chain features in type 1 diabetes. Whole-study context: The study examined about 100 million sorted cells across all samples.

V was pared by 4 bases and J by 6 bases, with 11 bases of the junction left unmatched. CDR3 length: 16 amino acids. Per germline, CDR1 SGDLS and CDR2 YYNGEE. Expressed TCRB transcripts were sequenced because the entire RNA isolate underwent reverse transcription. Produced via immunoSEQ multiplex PCR; TCRdb's table is partial and in-frame only. The sample consists of 400,000 to 450,000 clones, approximately 15% of them appearing once. The sample consisted of naive CD4+ T cells from blood. V and J are TRBV9 and TRBJ2-3; 10 positions match TRBD2. This sequence originates from a man in his thirties or forties in good health. The chain's CDR3 is CASSTHSGGPEDTQYF. DNA for the CDR3: TGTGCCAGCAGCACCCATAGCGGGGGGCCTGAGGATACGCAGTATTTT.